This TCR beta chain was sequenced in a study of T cell responses to AZD1222 COVID-19 vaccine. As for the study in general: Recipients boosted at about 4 weeks or about 12 weeks are pooled.

J gave up 1 base and V 3 bases, and 4 bases lay outside the gene matches. Per the germline V gene, CDR1 is ENHRY and CDR2 is SYGVKD. The CDR3 length is 15 residues. Clones were read by immunoSEQ multiplex PCR, and TCRdb kept only the in-frame ones, dropping some. Counted here are some 100,000 clones, just under 90% occurring once; the ten biggest clones make up roughly 3%. With regard to this clone: Its antigen remains unknown.

Whole-study results and caveats: Mapped onto spike, vaccine-associated CD4 TCRs spanned it and were dominant at 160-218 and 743-854.

This TCR derives from an adult in good health. Sequences were derived from peripheral blood, sampled on day 0 of AZD1222 vaccination. The genes are TRBV10-3 and TRBJ2-3, with 7 bases identical to TRBD2. The CDR3 protein is CAISDREGRTDTQYF. The CDR3 DNA follows: TGTGCCATCAGTGACAGGGAGGGTCGCACAGATACGCAGTATTTT.